This paragraph covers one TCR beta chain sequence. The CDR3 is made up of 14 amino acids. The germline gives CDR1 MNHEY, CDR2 SVGAGI. Losses at the gene ends were 6 bases for V and 2 bases for J; bases not matched to a gene: 6. This entry comes from a study of shared clonotypes between healthy human individuals. The method was immunoSEQ multiplex PCR; TCRdb's version includes in-frame clones alone and lacks a portion of them. The sample carries about 2.4 million clones, roughly 93% recorded once. The genes are TRBV6-5 and TRBJ2-7; 8 bases match TRBD1. This TCR was sampled from a man between 18 and 29 years old in good health. Some clones in this sample may be carry-over from other donors' samples. Sequencing was done on a sample of naive CD4+ T cells from PBMCs. Documented subset: CD45RA+ positively selected. CDR3 loop: CASRRTGPPYEQYF. Written as DNA, the CDR3 is TGTGCCAGCAGACGGACAGGGCCCCCCTACGAGCAGTACTTC.